The 7 T cell receptor beta chains given below trace back to one sample, sequenced in a study of cytomegalovirus exposure and HLA in healthy donors. TCRdb's table, derived via immunoSEQ multiplex PCR, lists solely in-frame clones and lacks some. This table has about 360,000 clones, 80% to 90% appearing once. Source material: PBMCs. These receptors came from a woman aged 18-30 years in good health and CMV-seronegative.

The chain combines TRBV15 with TRBJ1-3; D might be TRBD1 (6 bases). CDR1 is LNHNV, CDR2 YYDKDF, per germline (reference sequence). V lost 3 bases to trimming and J lost 3 bases, with 9 bases between them. The CDR3 totals 14 residues. CDR3: CATSSAQGGNTIYF. As DNA, the CDR3 is TGTGCCACCAGCAGTGCACAGGGTGGAAACACCATATATTTT.

The chain recombines TRBV2 with TRBJ2-1, with D unresolved. In germline, CDR1 is SNHLY, CDR2 FYNNEI. Trimming removed 8 bases from V and 2 bases from J, with 10 bases in between. This CDR3 has 13 residues. The CDR3, as DNA: TGTGCCAGCGGGCGAAACCCCTACAATGAGCAGTTCTTC. Translation gives CASGRNPYNEQFF.

The rearrangement uses TRBV15 and TRBJ2-3, with D possibly TRBD1 on 6 matching bases. Germline values: CDR1 LNHNV, CDR2 YYDKDF (reference sequence). Trimming pared 1 base from V and 2 bases from J, leaving 10 bases between. The CDR3 is 15 residues long. The chain's CDR3 is CATSRGQAVTDTQYF. In DNA, the CDR3 is TGTGCCACCAGCAGAGGACAGGCAGTCACAGATACGCAGTATTTT.

The chain couples TRBV14 to TRBJ1-1, with a weak D call TRBD1 (6 bases). This CDR3 has 14 amino acids. Germline values: CDR1 SGHDN, CDR2 FVKESK. Trimming shortened V by 8 bases and J by 1 base, and 14 bases separated the two germline ends. The CDR3 DNA reads as TGTGCCAGCTGGGCAGGGGTCCGGAACACTGAAGCTTTCTTT. Protein: CASWAGVRNTEAFF.

The chain uses TRBV6-5 and TRBJ1-1, with a weak D call TRBD1 (5 bases). Trimming took 6 bases from V and 0 from J, leaving 8 bases between them. The CDR3 covers 13 residues. CDR1 MNHEY and CDR2 SVGAGI come from the germline V gene. CDR3 in DNA: TGTGCCAGCAGGGGGGGATTGAACACTGAAGCTTTCTTT. Protein sequence: CASRGGLNTEAFF.

The chain recombines TRBV28 with TRBJ2-3, with D possibly matching TRBD1 (6 bases). V was pared by 2 bases and J by 6 bases, with 15 bases between. The CDR3 totals 15 residues. The V gene's germline CDR1 is MDHEN and CDR2 SYDVKM. CDR3 in amino acids: CASSLPGGAWDTQYF. The CDR3 DNA reads as TGTGCCAGCAGTTTACCTGGGGGCGCATGGGATACGCAGTATTTT.

This chain links TRBV27 with TRBJ2-3, with TRBD2 matching over 9 bases. Germline-derived CDR1 and CDR2 are MNHEY and SMNVEV (reference sequence). This CDR3 is 14 amino acids long. Unmatched junction bases numbered 4, after V lost 5 bases and J lost 4 bases. CDR3 amino acids: CASSIAGVADTQYF. Written as DNA, the CDR3 is TGTGCCAGCAGTATAGCGGGAGTGGCAGATACGCAGTATTTT.